This T cell receptor beta chain was sequenced in a study of T cells in Graves' hyperthyroidism and ophthalmopathy. This clonotype was counted many times. Its antigen is unidentified. Thyroid ultrasound and orbital computed tomography, with clinical symptoms and serum thyroxine and TRAb, informed diagnoses. Fresh peripheral blood, less than 11 ml of it, supplied the PBMCs. Amplification yielded TCR beta CDR3 regions, with RNA transcripts as the source. The study used the HTBI primer set for a first-round RT-PCR of the TCR CDR3. TCRdb called the multiplex PCR reads again in MiXCR, with one record for every CDR3 protein. The sample lists fewer than 650,000 distinct CDR3 sequences; 13% to 15% were seen once. The V and J ends lost 5 bases and 5 bases respectively, with 16 bases between them. Germline lookup yields CDR1 SEHNR and CDR2 FQNEAQ (reference sequence). CDR3 length: 15 residues. Study results and limitations: The model forecast ophthalmopathy, anticipating it by a median 6.5 months before onset. Most thyroid-expanded clonotypes above 0.001 were also found in blood.

This receptor was identified in a woman aged 35 to 49 with Graves' hyperthyroidism. Sequencing used blood. This rearrangement joins TRBV7-9 to TRBJ2-1, with a possible D match to TRBD1 (8 bases). CDR3 amino acids: CASSQGQGGHNEQFF. CDR3 nucleotide sequence: TGTGCCAGCAGCCAAGGACAGGGAGGGCACAATGAGCAGTTCTTC.